This T cell receptor beta chain comes out of a study of blood T cell repertoires in COVID-19. CDR3 length: 14 amino acids. Germline V lookup: CDR1 MDHEN, CDR2 SYDVKM. With 6 bases clipped from V and 6 bases from J, the junction kept 8 bases outside the gene matches. Methods used by the authors: Reference gene primer amplification in the assay estimated nucleated cell counts. TCRdb's copy holds only in-frame clones and misses some; the assay was immunoSEQ multiplex PCR. The V and J calls and clone size are taken from that table; D and trimming were inferred from the DNA. The profile covers about 38,000 clones, with roughly 88% appearing a single time and roughly 30% taken by the ten largest.

Sequencing used peripheral blood. The TCR sequence derives from a man in his sixties or seventies with active COVID-19. The chain is built from TRBV28 and TRBJ2-1; 7 nucleotides align to TRBD2. In DNA, the CDR3 is TGTGCCAGCAGCTCCGGGGGGACGATCAATGAGCAGTTCTTC. Its protein product is CASSSGGTINEQFF.